Below are 8 T cell receptor beta chains sequenced from a single sample in a study of blood T cell repertoires in COVID-19. The table came from immunoSEQ multiplex PCR; TCRdb's copy has only in-frame clones and leaves some out. The table has roughly 140,000 clones, around nine tenths seen once. The material sequenced was peripheral blood. The receptors derive from a human donor in a cohort sampled during active COVID-19.

The chain has TRBV29-1 and TRBJ1-2, with 8 positions matching TRBD1. J gave up 0 bases and V 4 bases, and 10 bases lay outside the gene matches. Germline CDR1 reads SQVTM; CDR2 reads ANQGSEA. This CDR3 has 16 residues. The CDR3: CSVGGQGASSNYGYTF. Written as DNA, the CDR3 is TGCAGCGTTGGAGGACAGGGCGCCTCCTCTAACTATGGCTACACCTTC.

This chain joins TRBV28 and TRBJ2-6; weak D call: TRBD1 (5 bases). The CDR3 sequence is 17 residues long. Germline CDR1 and CDR2: MDHEN and SYDVKM. V lost 3 bases and J 0 bases, leaving 12 bases between the germline ends. In nucleotides, the CDR3 is TGTGCCAGCAGTTTTTTTCAGGGTATCTCTGGGGCCAACGTCCTGACTTTC. Residues: CASSFFQGISGANVLTF.

The chain has TRBV5-1 and TRBJ2-3; a weak D match, TRBD2 (6 bases). Trimming left V 3 bases short and J 2 bases short, with 10 bases between. Germline V lookup: CDR1 SGHRS, CDR2 YFSETQ. The CDR3 contains 14 residues. The DNA for the CDR3 is TGCGCCAGCAGCTCGGGGGACGCCACAGATACGCAGTATTTT. Translated, it gives CASSSGDATDTQYF.

CDR3 amino acids: CASSPSRGGETQYF. CDR3 sequence (DNA): TGTGCCAGCTCACCGTCCCGGGGAGGGGAGACCCAGTACTTC. The J gene is TRBJ2-5, the V gene TRBV18, with 7 bases lining up with TRBD2. CDR1 and CDR2 (germline): KGHSH, LQKENI. The CDR3 covers 14 residues. With V trimmed by 3 bases and J by 5 bases, 6 bases remained unmatched.

The chain uses TRBV20-1 and TRBJ2-5; unclear D gene. CDR3 size: 10 residues. V dropped 6 bases and J dropped 1 base, with 3 bases sitting between them. Per germline, CDR1 DFQATT and CDR2 SNEGSKA (reference sequence). CDR3: CSAFQETQYF. The DNA for the CDR3 is TGCAGTGCCTTCCAAGAGACCCAGTACTTC.

This chain uses TRBV28 with TRBJ1-2; D is uncertain. The CDR3 is 15 residues long. Trimming stripped 7 bases from V and 4 bases from J, with 19 bases between. Germline values: CDR1 MDHEN, CDR2 SYDVKM. CDR3 protein: CASIRGQPTVYGYTF. The CDR3 DNA reads TGTGCCAGCATCCGAGGGCAGCCAACCGTCTATGGCTACACCTTC.

V and J are TRBV24-1 and TRBJ2-1, with D possibly TRBD2 on 5 matching bases. The ends were cut back, 5 bases at V and 4 bases at J, with 11 bases in the middle. Germline-derived CDR1 and CDR2 are KGHDR and SFDVKD. The CDR3 is 14 residues long. The CDR3 is CATSVLRGYNEQFF. In DNA form, the CDR3 reads TGTGCCACCAGTGTCTTGCGAGGGTACAATGAGCAGTTCTTC.

V and J are TRBV6-6 and TRBJ1-3; TRBD1 agrees at 7 bases. The junction had 10 bases not matched to a gene; V was cut back by 5 bases and J by 3 bases. The germline gives CDR1 MNHNY, CDR2 SVGAGI (reference sequence). The CDR3 extends over 16 amino acids. CDR3 loop: CASSRLTGTGGNTIYF. The CDR3 DNA follows: TGTGCCAGCAGTCGACTGACAGGGACGGGTGGAAACACCATATATTTT.